One sample yielded the 30 T cell receptor beta chains listed below, sequenced in a study of blood T cell repertoires in COVID-19. Method: immunoSEQ multiplex PCR; TCRdb's copy keeps in-frame clones and lacks some. The data hold 280,000 or so clones, with roughly 86% observed a single time. The sequenced sample was peripheral blood. The receptors shown here come from a woman aged 25 to 45 who had recovered from COVID-19.

The chain recombines TRBV10-2 with TRBJ1-6; 11 bases are shared with TRBD1. The CDR3 is made up of 16 amino acids. V lost 3 bases to trimming and J lost 6 bases; unmatched junction nucleotides: 4. The V gene's germline CDR1 is WSHSY and CDR2 SAAADI. CDR3 DNA sequence: TGCGCCAGCAGTGACCCCGGGACAGGGGGTAATTCACCCCTCCACTTT. This codes for CASSDPGTGGNSPLHF.

The J gene is TRBJ1-1, the V gene TRBV15, with TRBD1 matching 7 bases. The CDR3 spans 16 residues. V lost 2 bases, J lost 4 bases, and 10 bases stayed unmatched. Germline V CDR1 and CDR2: LNHNV, YYDKDF (reference sequence). The CDR3 sequence: CATSRPTGFWGTEAFF. As DNA, the CDR3 is TGTGCCACCAGCAGACCGACAGGGTTCTGGGGCACTGAAGCTTTCTTT.

The genes are TRBV5-5 and TRBJ1-2, with a possible D match to TRBD1 (5 bases). In germline, CDR1 is SGHKS, CDR2 YYEKEE (reference sequence). Trimming removed 2 bases at V and 5 bases at J, with 19 bases between. The CDR3 runs to 16 residues. The CDR3: CASSFRGEEVEYGYTF. As DNA, the CDR3 is TGTGCCAGCAGCTTCCGAGGGGAGGAAGTCGAATATGGCTACACCTTC.

This clone was seen a few times. Here the CDR3 reads CASSRDYASSYEQYF. CDR3 DNA: TGCGCCAGCAGCCGTGACTACGCGAGCTCCTACGAGCAGTACTTC. The J gene is TRBJ2-7, the V gene TRBV5-1, with D perhaps TRBD2 (5 bases). Per the germline V gene, CDR1 is SGHRS and CDR2 is YFSETQ. CDR3 length: 15 amino acids. With 4 bases removed from V and 0 bases from J, the gap between germline ends came to 14 bases.

This clone turned up a few times. This chain links TRBV24-1 with TRBJ2-2, with D possibly matching TRBD2 (5 bases). V shed 6 bases and J shed 5 bases, with 6 bases lying between them. The CDR3 extends over 12 amino acids. Per germline, CDR1 KGHDR and CDR2 SFDVKD. The CDR3 spells CATSPGTGELFF. In DNA, the CDR3 is TGTGCCACCAGTCCGGGAACCGGGGAGCTGTTTTTT.

Of note for this clone: The same CDR3 also results from other DNA sequences found in this sample. V and J are TRBV19 and TRBJ1-1; D unclear. Trimming removed 3 bases at V and 0 bases at J, with 5 bases between. Germline CDR1 LNHDA, CDR2 SQIVND (reference sequence). The length of the CDR3 is 13 residues. This chain's CDR3 is CASSISLNTEAFF. CDR3 bases: TGTGCCAGTAGTATTTCTTTGAACACTGAAGCTTTCTTT.

The V call is TRBV29-1, the J call TRBJ1-2; D might be TRBD1 (6 bases). The CDR3 contains 12 residues. Germline assignment: CDR1 SQVTM and CDR2 ANQGSEA. V lost 3 bases and J lost 6, with 11 bases in between. The CDR3 loop is CSVDGGPHGYTF. DNA for the CDR3: TGCAGCGTTGACGGGGGGCCCCATGGCTACACCTTC.

This clone was picked up a small number of times. This sequence joins TRBV29-1 and TRBJ2-7, with D maybe TRBD1 (5 bases). With 7 bases removed from V and 3 bases from J, the gap between germline ends came to 13 bases. There are 12 residues in the CDR3. Germline V gene sequence: CDR1 SQVTM, CDR2 ANQGSEA. CDR3 in amino acids: CSARQGSYEQYF. For the CDR3, the DNA is TGCAGCGCTCGGCAGGGTAGCTACGAGCAGTACTTC.

The chain employs TRBV30 and TRBJ2-5; no firm D call. The CDR3 is 13 amino acids. The V gene lost 5 bases and the J gene lost 3 bases, with 13 bases spanning the gap. Germline CDR1 reads GTSNPN; CDR2 reads SVGIG (reference sequence). CDR3 region: CAWSTGSKETQYF. The CDR3, as DNA: TGTGCCTGGTCGACCGGGTCTAAAGAGACCCAGTACTTC.

CDR3: CASSVVRLNEQFF. The DNA of the CDR3 is TGTGCCAGCAGTGTCGTGCGTCTCAATGAGCAGTTCTTC. The V call is TRBV2, the J call TRBJ2-1, with unresolved D. V was clipped by 4 bases and J by 6 bases, with 10 bases between them. Germline-derived CDR1 and CDR2 are SNHLY and FYNNEI. CDR3 length: 13 residues.

V is TRBV28 and J is TRBJ2-3; 7 bases are shared with TRBD1. This CDR3 spans 14 amino acids. Germline trimming cut 5 bases from V and 5 bases from J; bases unmatched to any gene: 7. CDR1 is MDHEN, CDR2 SYDVKM, per germline. CDR3 protein: CASSDTGARDTQYF. The CDR3 DNA sequence: TGTGCCAGCAGTGATACAGGGGCCCGAGATACGCAGTATTTT.

V and J are TRBV7-9 and TRBJ2-3, with 9 bases fitting TRBD2. CDR3 length: 14 amino acids. CDR1 is SEHNR and CDR2 is FQNEAQ in the germline V gene (reference sequence). The V segment lost 4 bases and the J segment 13 bases; nucleotides outside the gene matches: 12. The chain's CDR3 is CASSWVAGEVQEYF. In DNA, the CDR3 is TGTGCCAGCAGCTGGGTAGCGGGAGAGGTTCAGGAGTATTTT. Full variable domain (missing parts from reference TRBV7-9 and TRBJ2-3): DTGVSQNPRHKITKRGQNVTFRCDPISEHNRLYWYRQTLGQGPEFLTYFQNEAQLEKSRLLSDRFSAERPKGSFSTLEIQRTEQGDSAMYLCASSWVAGEVQEYFGPGTRLTVL.

This chain links TRBV7-6 with TRBJ2-2; D is undetermined. Trimming pared 5 bases from V and 6 bases from J, leaving 13 bases between. The CDR3 has 14 amino acids. From germline, CDR1 is SGHVS and CDR2 FNYEAQ. CDR3 sequence (DNA): TGTGCCAGCAGCGCTCGTCCGGTAGCCGGGGAGCTGTTTTTT. This gives the protein CASSARPVAGELFF.

The chain is built from TRBV15 and TRBJ2-7; D uncertain. V shed 3 bases and J shed 9 bases, with 15 bases lying between them. CDR1 and CDR2 (germline): LNHNV, YYDKDF (reference sequence). CDR3 length equals 13 residues. The DNA for the CDR3 is TGTGCCACCAGCAGGGAAAGAGCACTACGGCAGTACTTC. Residues: CATSRERALRQYF.

This clone appeared a single time. The chain links TRBV5-6 to TRBJ2-1, with TRBD2 identical over 7 bases. Germline V gene sequence: CDR1 SGHDT, CDR2 YYEEEE. Trimming removed 4 bases from V and 10 bases from J; junction bases left unmatched: 14. The CDR3 extends over 15 amino acids. The DNA of the CDR3 is TGTGCCAGCAGCGGGACTGGGGGAGGGCCACAAGAGCAGTTCTTC. Residues: CASSGTGGGPQEQFF. The variable domain in full, with the rest retrieved from reference TRBV5-6 and TRBJ2-1, is DAGVTQSPTHLIKTRGQQVTLRCSPKSGHDTVSWYQQALGQGPQFIFQYYEEEERQRGNFPDRFSGHQFPNYSSELNVNALLLGDSALYLCASSGTGGGPQEQFFGPGTRLTVL.

About this clone itself: Other DNA sequences within the sample encode an identical CDR3. V gene TRBV11-2 combines with J gene TRBJ2-3; weak D call: TRBD2 (5 bases). Trimming took off 1 base at V and 3 bases at J, with 8 bases between the two ends. The CDR3 totals 14 residues. Germline lookup yields CDR1 SGHAT and CDR2 FQNNGV. For the CDR3, the DNA is TGTGCCAGCAGCTTAGGGTTAGCGACAGATACGCAGTATTTT. Protein: CASSLGLATDTQYF.

The chain employs TRBV9 and TRBJ2-1, with D perhaps TRBD2 (5 bases). Germline-derived CDR1 and CDR2 are SGDLS and YYNGEE. V was clipped by 1 base and J by 6 bases, with 20 bases between them. The length of the CDR3 is 17 residues. CDR3 DNA sequence: TGTGCCAGCAGCGTATCGACCCGGACCGCCGGGGTCAATGAGCAGTTCTTC. The encoded protein is CASSVSTRTAGVNEQFF. The full variable domain, rest sourced from reference TRBV9 and TRBJ2-1, is DSGVTQTPKHLITATGQRVTLRCSPRSGDLSVYWYQQSLDQGLQFLIQYYNGEERAKGNILERFSAQQFPDLHSELNLSSLELGDSALYFCASSVSTRTAGVNEQFFGPGTRLTVL.

The rearrangement uses TRBV2 and TRBJ2-5, with D perhaps matching TRBD1 (6 bases). V lost 6 bases, J lost 2 bases, and 19 bases lay in between. Germline V lookup: CDR1 SNHLY, CDR2 FYNNEI. The CDR3 runs to 16 residues. Here the CDR3 reads CASRKRGGSAQETQYF. CDR3 coding DNA: TGTGCCAGCAGGAAGAGAGGGGGTTCCGCTCAAGAGACCCAGTACTTC.

In nucleotides, the CDR3 is TGTGCCAGCGGCCGGGTGATAGAAGCTTTCTTT. It is translated as CASGRVIEAFF. This chain joins TRBV28 and TRBJ1-1; D is uncertain. The CDR3 has 11 residues. Trimming shortened V by 8 bases and J by 8 bases, and 12 bases separated the two germline ends. Germline values: CDR1 MDHEN, CDR2 SYDVKM.

The rearrangement joins TRBV28 to TRBJ1-4; 7 nucleotides line up with TRBD1. Germline V lookup: CDR1 MDHEN, CDR2 SYDVKM. The J segment lost 7 bases and the V segment lost 6 bases, leaving 14 bases of the junction unmatched. This CDR3 spans 16 amino acids. As DNA, the CDR3 is TGTGCCAGCAGCTCATTTGACAGGGAAGAAAGTGAAAAACTGTTTTTT. Translating gives CASSSFDREESEKLFF.

The sample holds one count of this clone. V and J are TRBV2 and TRBJ1-5, with D tentatively TRBD1 (6 bases). Looked up from germline, CDR1 is SNHLY and CDR2 is FYNNEI. Trimming left V 7 bases short and J 3 bases short, with 10 bases between. CDR3 length: 13 residues. The CDR3 sequence is CASNRDANQPQHF. As DNA, the CDR3 is TGTGCCAGCAACAGGGACGCCAATCAGCCCCAGCATTTT.

This chain links TRBV6-1 with TRBJ1-4, with TRBD1 identical over 7 bases. The CDR3 contains 16 residues. In germline, CDR1 is MNHNS, CDR2 SASEGT. With 2 bases clipped from V and 5 bases from J, the junction kept 8 bases outside the gene matches. CDR3 in DNA: TGTGCCAGCAGTGAAAGTCCGGGACAGATGAATGAAAAACTGTTTTTT. Its protein is CASSESPGQMNEKLFF.

The chain carries TRBV27 and TRBJ2-1; 8 nucleotides line up with TRBD2. The ends lost 0 bases at V and 5 bases at J; junction bases unmatched: 6. Per germline, CDR1 MNHEY and CDR2 SMNVEV (reference sequence). The CDR3 has 16 amino acids. CDR3 nucleotide sequence: TGTGCCAGCAGTTTATCACACGGGGGGGTCGACAATGAGCAGTTCTTC. Translation gives CASSLSHGGVDNEQFF.

This clone has more than one count but fewer than ten. The J gene is TRBJ1-1, the V gene TRBV7-2; D remains unclear. The CDR3 is made up of 12 amino acids. Germline CDR1 SGHTA, CDR2 FQGNSA. V gave up 3 bases and J gave up 5 bases, with 7 bases separating them. CDR3 in DNA: TGTGCCAGCAGCTTCGATACTACTGAAGCTTTCTTT. As protein: CASSFDTTEAFF. The full variable domain, its missing parts supplied by reference TRBV7-2 and TRBJ1-1, is GAGVSQSPSNKVTEKGKDVELRCDPISGHTALYWYRQSLGQGLEFLIYFQGNSAPDKSGLPSDRFSAERTGGSVSTLTIQRTQQEDSAVYLCASSFDTTEAFFGQGTRLTVV.

Regarding this clone: The same CDR3 is also encoded by other DNA sequences in this sample. The chain employs TRBV12-3 or TRBV12-4 and TRBJ2-5; no definite D call. The CDR3 totals 11 residues. Trimming took off 3 bases at V and 4 bases at J, with 3 bases between the two ends. CDR3 in DNA: TGTGCCAGCAGTTTGCGAGAGACCCAGTACTTC. It encodes CASSLRETQYF.

The CDR3 DNA reads as TGCAGTGCTAGTTGGGGTAGCGGGAACGAGCAGTACTTC. Translated: CSASWGSGNEQYF. The chain employs TRBV20-1 and TRBJ2-7, with 8 bases aligning to TRBD2. J lost 5 bases, V lost 3 bases, and 6 bases had no gene match. Looked up from germline, CDR1 is DFQATT and CDR2 is SNEGSKA (reference sequence). The CDR3 is 13 residues long.

The chain recombines TRBV5-1 with TRBJ1-6; D may be TRBD1 (6 bases). V lost 3 bases and J 6 bases, leaving 13 bases between the germline ends. The CDR3 length is 15 residues. Per germline, CDR1 SGHRS and CDR2 YFSETQ. CDR3 residues: CASSSQGRGNSPLHF. The CDR3 DNA reads as TGCGCCAGCAGCTCTCAGGGGCGCGGTAATTCACCCCTCCACTTT.

This clone was detected a few times. The gene calls are TRBV7-2 and TRBJ2-3, with D unclear. Trimming removed 1 base from V and 4 bases from J, with 12 bases in between. Per germline, CDR1 SGHTA and CDR2 FQGNSA. CDR3 size: 15 residues. Here the CDR3 reads CASSLDPLLADTQYF. CDR3 nucleotides: TGTGCCAGCAGCTTAGACCCCCTACTGGCAGATACGCAGTATTTT.

V usage is TRBV3-1 (or the pseudogene TRBV3-2) and J usage is TRBJ2-7, with 8 nucleotides matching TRBD2. In germline, CDR1 is LGHDT, CDR2 YNNKEL (reference sequence). This CDR3 region has 14 residues. Trimming removed 4 bases from V and 3 bases from J; junction bases left unmatched: 5. The CDR3 loop is CASSPGLADYEQYF. The CDR3 DNA sequence: TGTGCCAGCAGCCCCGGACTAGCAGACTACGAGCAGTACTTC.

In its sample, this clone is medium-sized. This sequence joins TRBV5-1 and TRBJ1-1; possibly TRBD1 for D (6 bases). Germline V gene sequence: CDR1 SGHRS, CDR2 YFSETQ. The V end lost 5 bases, the J end lost 1 base, and 15 bases lay between the germline ends. The CDR3 contains 15 residues. This CDR3 reads CASRDPGHTNTEAFF. The CDR3 DNA sequence: TGCGCCAGCAGGGATCCGGGACACACGAACACTGAAGCTTTCTTT.